This T cell receptor beta chain was identified in a study of blood T cell repertoires in COVID-19. Sequencing used immunoSEQ multiplex PCR; TCRdb keeps in-frame clones, though not all of them. The sample comprises 200,000 to 300,000 clones, 88% of which are singletons, and more than 0.55% rests with the top ten. After removal of 3 bases from V and 4 bases from J, the junction contained 4 bases not matched to a gene. CDR1 is MNHNS and CDR2 is SASEGT in the germline V gene. This CDR3 has 14 residues. This clone has just one count. This TCR came from a human donor in a cohort sampled during active COVID-19. Sequenced material: peripheral blood. The chain uses TRBV6-1 and TRBJ2-5; 8 bases align to TRBD2. CDR3 nucleotide sequence: TGTGCCAGCAGTGACAGCGGGGGCGGAGAGACCCAGTACTTC. It is translated as CASSDSGGGETQYF.